The clone carrying this T cell receptor beta chain was counted between two and nine times. The sample is drawn from a study of molecular identifiers for immune sequencing clone quantification. Naive CD8 T cells were FACS-sorted by CD8+CD4-CCR7+CD45RA+ markers. MiXCR, applied by TCRdb to the PCR reads, yields one record per CDR3 protein. The sample holds over 600,000 distinct CDR3 sequences; 15% to 20% are singletons and the top ten take roughly 0.83%. The CDR3 length is 15 residues. The V gene end was trimmed by 0 bases and the J gene end by 5 bases; junction bases not matched to a gene: 5. CDR1 SGHAT and CDR2 FQNNGV come from the germline V gene.

The TCR sequence derives from a human donor in good health. Some libraries in this study had Jurkat cell RNA spiked in. Input material: naive CD8+ T cells from blood, with Jurkat cell RNA spiked in. Subset reported: FACS-sorted CD8+CD4-CCR7+CD45RA+ naive T cells. V gene TRBV11-2 combines with J gene TRBJ1-1; 8 bases match TRBD1. The CDR3 region is CASSLETGAGTEAFF. In nucleotides, the CDR3 is TGTGCCAGCAGCTTAGAGACAGGGGCTGGTACTGAAGCTTTCTTT. Full variable domain (missing parts from reference TRBV11-2 and TRBJ1-1): EAGVAQSPRYKIIEKRQSVAFWCNPISGHATLYWYQQILGQGPKLLIQFQNNGVVDDSQLPKDRFSAERLKGVDSTLKIQPAKLEDSAVYLCASSLETGAGTEAFFGQGTRLTVV.